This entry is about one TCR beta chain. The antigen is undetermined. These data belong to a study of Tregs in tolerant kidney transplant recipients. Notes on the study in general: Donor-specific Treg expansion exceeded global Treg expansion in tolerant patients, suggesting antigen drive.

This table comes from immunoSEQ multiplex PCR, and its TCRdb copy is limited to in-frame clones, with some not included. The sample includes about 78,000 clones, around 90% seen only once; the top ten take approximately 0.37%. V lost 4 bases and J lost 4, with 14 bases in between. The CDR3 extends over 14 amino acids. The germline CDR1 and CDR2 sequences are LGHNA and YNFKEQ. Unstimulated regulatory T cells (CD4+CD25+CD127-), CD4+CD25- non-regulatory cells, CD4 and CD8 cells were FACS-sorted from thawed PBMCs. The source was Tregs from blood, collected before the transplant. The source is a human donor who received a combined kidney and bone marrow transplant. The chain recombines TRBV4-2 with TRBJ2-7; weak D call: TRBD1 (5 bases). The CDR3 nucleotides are TGTGCCAGCAGCCGGGGCGAGTTGGGATACGAGCAGTACTTC. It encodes CASSRGELGYEQYF.